This TCR beta chain was found in a study of patients and donors after allogeneic stem cell transplantation (dated by TCRdb to about 2020). As to this clonotype: The antigen it binds to is not known. No per-base quality is available; no much larger clone lies one base away.

Reading the germline V gene gives CDR1 SGHTA and CDR2 FQGNSA. The CDR3 spans 16 residues, from the cysteine through the phenylalanine. Just CDR3 DNA is preserved here, 48 bases in frame from base 1. The germline V end is reduced by 4 bases and the J end by 4 bases; junction bases left unmatched: 5. Libraries came from RT-PCR. TCRdb records NextSeq 550 as the sequencer. TCRdb trimmed the raw reads at Q25, called clones with MiXCR and kept productive beta chains. Rows matching on CDR3 protein sequence are summarized as one entry with the most common DNA and genes. In this sample the table shows 70,000 to 75,000 distinct CDR3 sequences, about 25% of which occur a single time. The ten top clones hold 26% of the sample.

Sequencing was performed on blood, either unsorted or a sorted T cell fraction (not recorded which). This clonotype was obtained from a human donor who was either an allogeneic HSCT recipient or a stem cell or donor lymphocyte infusion donor (not recorded which). It is not recorded whose cells these are; they may come from a transplant donor. Recombination linked TRBV7-2 to TRBJ2-1; TRBD2 agrees with 12 junctional bases. The nucleotides are TGTGCCAGCAGCTCGACTAGCGGGGGCCTTTACAATGAGCAGTTCTTC. Its amino acids are CASSSTSGGLYNEQFF.